This section outlines one T cell receptor (beta chain) sequence together with its context. Using immunoSEQ multiplex PCR, the repertoire was profiled, and TCRdb retains in-frame clones only, with some absent. The sample has tens of thousands of clones; roughly 80% are singletons. The source of the sample is a study of blood T cell repertoires in COVID-19. J gave up 2 bases and V 5 bases, and 4 bases lay outside the gene matches. CDR1 and CDR2 (germline): SGHTA, FQGNSA. The CDR3 covers 15 residues. This TCR came from a woman between 40 and 50 years old with acute COVID-19. The sample comprised PBMCs or T cells enriched from blood (not recorded which). This chain links TRBV7-2 with TRBJ2-1; 9 bases line up with TRBD1. The CDR3 region is CASSTDRGAYNEQFF. CDR3 nucleotide sequence: TGTGCCAGCAGCACAGACAGGGGGGCCTACAATGAGCAGTTCTTC.